This TCR beta chain was retrieved from a study of cytomegalovirus exposure and HLA in healthy donors. In germline, CDR1 is SNHLY, CDR2 FYNNEI. V lost 3 bases and J lost 9, with 8 bases in between. CDR3 length: 11 amino acids. Profiled with immunoSEQ multiplex PCR; TCRdb holds only in-frame clones, not every one. Of about 160,000 clones listed, 65% to 90% are singletons. Whole-study findings and limits: First-cohort TCR clusters were later found to tend to co-occur in the 120 or so validation repertoires. Researchers catalogued approximately 170 TCR beta chains as cytomegalovirus-associated. A few CMV-associated chains proved CMV antigen-specific in vitro. TCR sequences were mostly rare, though some public TCRs occurred in many donors.

This clone was found a few times. The antigen remains unidentified. This clonotype originated in a woman aged 18-29 years in good health and CMV-seronegative. The V gene is TRBV2, the J gene TRBJ1-2; D uncertain. Source material: PBMCs. The CDR3 here is CASSDQRSYTF. CDR3 coding DNA: TGTGCCAGCAGTGACCAGAGGAGCTACACCTTC.